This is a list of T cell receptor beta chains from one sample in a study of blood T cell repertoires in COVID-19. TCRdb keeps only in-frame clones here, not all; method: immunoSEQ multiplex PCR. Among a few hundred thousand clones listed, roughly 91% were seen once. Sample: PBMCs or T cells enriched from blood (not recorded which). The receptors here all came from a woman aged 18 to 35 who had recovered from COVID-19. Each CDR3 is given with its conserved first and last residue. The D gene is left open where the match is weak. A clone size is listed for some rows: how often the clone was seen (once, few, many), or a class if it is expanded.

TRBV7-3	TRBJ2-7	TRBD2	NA	CASSPTSGVFNEQYF	TGTGCCAGCAGCCCTACGAGCGGGGTCTTTAACGAGCAGTACTTC
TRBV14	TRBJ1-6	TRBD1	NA	CASSQRQGASYNSPLHF	TGTGCCAGCAGCCAAAGACAGGGGGCCTCCTATAATTCACCCCTCCACTTT
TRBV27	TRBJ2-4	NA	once	CASSLKGHIQYF	TGTGCCAGCAGTTTGAAGGGGCACATTCAGTACTTC
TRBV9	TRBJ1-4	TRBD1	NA	CASSLGTGTNEKLFF	TGTGCCAGCAGCCTCGGGACAGGGACTAATGAAAAACTGTTTTTT
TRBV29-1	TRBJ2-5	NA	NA	CSVELQETQYF	TGCAGCGTTGAACTACAAGAGACCCAGTACTTC
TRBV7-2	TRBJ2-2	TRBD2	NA	CASSLGTGTSTTGELFF	TGTGCCAGCAGCTTAGGTACCGGGACTAGTACCACCGGGGAGCTGTTTTTT
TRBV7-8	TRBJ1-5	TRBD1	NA	CASSPGDRGQRQPQHF	TGTGCCAGCAGCCCAGGGGACAGGGGGCAACGACAGCCCCAGCATTTT
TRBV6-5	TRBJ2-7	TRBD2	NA	CASSYYRRGGYF	TGTGCCAGCAGTTATTACCGCCGGGGGGGGTACTTC
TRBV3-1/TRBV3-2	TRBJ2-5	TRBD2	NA	CASRRRGVQETQYF	TGTGCCAGCAGACGACGGGGGGTCCAAGAGACCCAGTACTTC
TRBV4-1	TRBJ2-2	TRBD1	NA	CASSQDSQGITGELFF	TGCGCCAGCAGCCAAGATTCACAGGGGATCACCGGGGAGCTGTTTTTT
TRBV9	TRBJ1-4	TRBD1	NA	CARNRGRYEKLFF	TGTGCCAGAAACAGGGGGCGATACGAAAAACTGTTTTTT
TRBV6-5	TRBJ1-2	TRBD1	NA	CASTTRDSYGYTF	TGTGCCAGCACCACCCGGGACAGCTATGGCTACACCTTC
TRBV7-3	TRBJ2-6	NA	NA	CASSYKARGVSGANVLTF	TGTGCCAGCAGCTACAAAGCCAGGGGAGTCTCTGGGGCCAACGTCCTGACTTTC
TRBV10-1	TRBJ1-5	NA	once	CASSAPGLKSNQPQHF	TGCGCCAGCAGCGCTCCGGGACTCAAGAGCAATCAGCCCCAGCATTTT
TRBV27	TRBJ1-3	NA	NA	CASSPGPGNTIYF	TGTGCCAGCAGTCCGGGTCCCGGAAACACCATATATTTT
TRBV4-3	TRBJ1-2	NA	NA	CASSQGQHSNYGYTF	TGCGCCAGCAGCCAAGGACAGCATTCTAACTATGGCTACACCTTC
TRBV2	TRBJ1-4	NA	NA	CASSYNEKLFF	TGTGCCAGCAGCTATAATGAAAAACTGTTTTTT
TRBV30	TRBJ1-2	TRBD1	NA	CANPGTARGYTF	TGTGCCAACCCCGGGACAGCCCGTGGCTACACCTTC
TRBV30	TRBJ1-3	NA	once	CAWGGDPTGFSGNTIYF	TGTGCCTGGGGAGGGGATCCGACAGGCTTCTCTGGAAACACCATATATTTT
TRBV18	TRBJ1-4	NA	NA	CASSLGEKLFF	TGTGCCAGCTCTCTCGGTGAAAAACTGTTTTTT
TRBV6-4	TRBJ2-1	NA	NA	CASSDLHGITEQFF	TGTGCCAGCAGTGACCTCCACGGGATAACTGAGCAGTTCTTC
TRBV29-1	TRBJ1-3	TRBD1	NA	CSVLDRGLGNTIYF	TGCAGCGTCCTTGACAGGGGGCTTGGAAACACCATATATTTT
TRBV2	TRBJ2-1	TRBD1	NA	CASSGEDRGRNEQFF	TGTGCCAGCAGTGGAGAAGACAGGGGGCGAAATGAGCAGTTCTTC
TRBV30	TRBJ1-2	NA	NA	CAWSTGGVYGYTF	TGTGCCTGGAGTACCGGCGGTGTCTATGGCTACACCTTC
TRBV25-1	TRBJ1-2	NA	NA	CASSEGLGYTF	TGTGCCAGCAGTGAGGGACTCGGCTACACCTTC
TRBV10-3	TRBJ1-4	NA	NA	CAISLEGEKLFF	TGTGCCATCAGTCTGGAGGGTGAAAAACTGTTTTTT
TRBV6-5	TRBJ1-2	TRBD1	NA	CASSYGTGKNYGYTF	TGTGCCAGCAGTTACGGGACAGGGAAGAACTATGGCTACACCTTC
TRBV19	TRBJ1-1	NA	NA	CASSIEGGTGAFF	TGTGCCAGTAGTATAGAAGGGGGTACGGGAGCTTTCTTT
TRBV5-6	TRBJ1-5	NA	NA	CASSLVAGDNQPQHF	TGTGCCAGCAGCTTGGTGGCAGGGGACAATCAGCCCCAGCATTTT
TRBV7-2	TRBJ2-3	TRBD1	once	CARGAGGLTDTQYF	TGTGCCAGGGGCGCAGGGGGCCTCACAGATACGCAGTATTTT